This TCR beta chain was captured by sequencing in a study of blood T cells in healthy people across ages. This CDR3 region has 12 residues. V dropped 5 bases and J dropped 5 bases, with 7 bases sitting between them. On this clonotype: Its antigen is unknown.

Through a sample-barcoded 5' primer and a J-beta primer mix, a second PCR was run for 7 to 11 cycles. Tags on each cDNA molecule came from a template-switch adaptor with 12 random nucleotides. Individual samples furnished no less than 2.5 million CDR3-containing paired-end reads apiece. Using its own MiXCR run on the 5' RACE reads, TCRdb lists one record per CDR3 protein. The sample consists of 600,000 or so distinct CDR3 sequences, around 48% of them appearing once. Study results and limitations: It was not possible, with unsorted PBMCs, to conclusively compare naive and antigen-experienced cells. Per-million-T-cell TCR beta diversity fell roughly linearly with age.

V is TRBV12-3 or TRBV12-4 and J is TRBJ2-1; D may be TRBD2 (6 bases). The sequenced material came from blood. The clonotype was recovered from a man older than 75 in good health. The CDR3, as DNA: TGTGCCAGCAGTGGGGGGAACAATGAGCAGTTCTTC. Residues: CASSGGNNEQFF.